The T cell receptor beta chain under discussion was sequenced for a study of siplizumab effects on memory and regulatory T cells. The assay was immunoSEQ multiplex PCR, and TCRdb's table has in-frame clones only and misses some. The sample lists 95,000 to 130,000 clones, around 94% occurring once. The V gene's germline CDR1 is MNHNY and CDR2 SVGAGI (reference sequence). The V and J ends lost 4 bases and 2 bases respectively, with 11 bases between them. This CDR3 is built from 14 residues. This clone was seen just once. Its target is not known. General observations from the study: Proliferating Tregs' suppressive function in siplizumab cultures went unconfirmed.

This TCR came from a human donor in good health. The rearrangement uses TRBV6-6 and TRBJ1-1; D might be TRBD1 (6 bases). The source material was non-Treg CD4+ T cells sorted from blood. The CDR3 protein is CASSWNRENTEAFF. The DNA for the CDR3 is TGTGCCAGCAGTTGGAACAGGGAAAACACTGAAGCTTTCTTT.